These 29 T cell receptor beta chains originate from one sample sequenced in a study of T cell changes during pregnancy in multiple sclerosis. Sequencing used immunoSEQ multiplex PCR; TCRdb keeps in-frame clones, though not all of them. Of over 55,000 clones in the sample, over 80% were seen once. The sequences come from CD8+ T cells from peripheral blood mononuclear cells, collected in the third trimester of pregnancy. The origin of the receptors is a female donor in good health, enrolled as a control in a pregnancy study.

This chain links TRBV6-1 with TRBJ1-2, with 7 bases identical to TRBD1. The germline V gene has CDR1 MNHNS and CDR2 SASEGT. The CDR3 runs 15 residues. V dropped 5 bases and J dropped 3; count of bases not matched to a gene: 9. The DNA for the CDR3 is TGTGCCAGCAGTCGGACAAGGACAGGTGACTATGGCTACACCTTC. Residues: CASSRTRTGDYGYTF.

The chain joins TRBV4-3 to TRBJ2-7, with D possibly matching TRBD1 (6 bases). Trimming took off 0 bases at V and 2 bases at J, with 14 bases between the two ends. The CDR3 length is 16 residues. In germline, CDR1 is LGHNA, CDR2 YSLEER. The chain's CDR3 is CASSQDAGVSAYEQYF. The CDR3 DNA follows: TGCGCCAGCAGCCAAGATGCAGGGGTTTCGGCCTACGAGCAGTACTTC.

The chain uses TRBV5-6 and TRBJ2-7, with 7 nucleotides matching TRBD1. The CDR3 loop spans 14 amino acids. V shed 4 bases and J 0 bases; nucleotides not matched to a gene: 4. CDR1 is SGHDT, CDR2 YYEEEE, per germline. The CDR3 nucleotides read TGTGCCAGCAGCCAGGACAGGAACTCCTACGAGCAGTACTTC. Translating it yields CASSQDRNSYEQYF.

The rearrangement uses TRBV9 and TRBJ1-5, with D hard to call. Germline V lookup: CDR1 SGDLS, CDR2 YYNGEE. V lost 0 bases and J lost 6, with 13 bases in between. This CDR3 is 15 amino acids long. CDR3 sequence: CASSVDLAPSQPQHF. In DNA form, the CDR3 reads TGTGCCAGCAGCGTAGATTTGGCGCCTAGTCAGCCCCAGCATTTT.

Remarks on this clone: The sample holds other DNA sequences that translate to the same CDR3. This chain joins TRBV29-1 and TRBJ2-7; perhaps TRBD1 as D (5 bases). The germline CDR1 and CDR2 sequences are SQVTM and ANQGSEA. V lost 6 bases and J 4 bases, leaving 10 bases between the germline ends. CDR3 length equals 11 residues. CDR3 protein: CSVERGYEQYF. The CDR3 DNA sequence: TGCAGCGTCGAAAGGGGATACGAGCAGTACTTC.

Turning to this clone: The sample carries other DNA sequences with the same CDR3. The chain's CDR3 is CASSEWTGETEAFF. CDR3 in DNA: TGTGCCAGCAGTGAATGGACAGGGGAGACTGAAGCTTTCTTT. This chain joins TRBV25-1 and TRBJ1-1, with 9 nucleotides matching TRBD1. The CDR3 loop spans 14 amino acids. After removal of 1 base from V and 5 bases from J, the junction contained 2 bases not matched to a gene. Germline CDR1 and CDR2: MGHDK and SYGVNS.

CDR3: CASSGSLKSTDTQYF. CDR3 bases: TGTGCCAGCAGTGGGTCACTGAAGAGCACAGATACGCAGTATTTT. The chain employs TRBV2 and TRBJ2-3; D unclear. The V end lost 4 bases, the J end lost 0 bases, and 11 bases lay between the germline ends. CDR3 length equals 15 residues. The V gene's germline CDR1 is SNHLY and CDR2 FYNNEI.

In its sample, this clone was seen once. V gene TRBV11-1 combines with J gene TRBJ2-5; D not certain. The CDR3 runs 16 residues. The V gene's germline CDR1 is SGHAT and CDR2 FQDESV (reference sequence). Trimming stripped 6 bases from V and 1 base from J, with 18 bases between. CDR3 residues: CASSSAVGTGQETQYF. DNA for the CDR3: TGTGCCAGCAGTTCCGCGGTGGGTACGGGCCAAGAGACCCAGTACTTC.

This chain uses TRBV11-3 with TRBJ2-1; perhaps TRBD1 as D (5 bases). Trimming removed 4 bases at V and 7 bases at J, with 14 bases between. The germline V gene has CDR1 SGHNT and CDR2 YENEEA. The CDR3 has 14 residues. The CDR3 nucleotides read TGTGCCAGCAGCTCAACTCCAGGGCATAATGAGCAGTTCTTC. Translated: CASSSTPGHNEQFF.

This chain links TRBV6-4 with TRBJ2-2, with D possibly matching TRBD1 (6 bases). The CDR3 loop spans 14 amino acids. V lost 7 bases to trimming and J lost 3 bases, with 12 bases between them. Germline CDR1 MRHNA, CDR2 SNTAGT. The CDR3 protein is CASTAGVDTGELFF. In DNA form, the CDR3 reads TGTGCCAGCACGGCAGGGGTGGACACCGGGGAGCTGTTTTTT.

The gene calls are TRBV2 and TRBJ1-1; D not certain. Per the germline V gene, CDR1 is SNHLY and CDR2 is FYNNEI. The CDR3 extends over 16 amino acids. With 6 bases removed from V and 2 bases from J, the gap between germline ends came to 19 bases. The CDR3 loop is CASSRILTEINTEAFF. CDR3 DNA: TGTGCCAGCAGCCGAATTCTTACAGAGATAAACACTGAAGCTTTCTTT.

V is TRBV4-2 and J is TRBJ2-7, with D perhaps TRBD1 (6 bases). Germline V gene data show CDR1 as LGHNA and CDR2 as YNFKEQ. Trimming removed 3 bases from V and 0 bases from J, with 9 bases in between. The CDR3 is made up of 14 amino acids. For the CDR3, the DNA is TGTGCCAGCAGCCACGGACAGCCCTCCTACGAGCAGTACTTC. Translating gives CASSHGQPSYEQYF.

The gene calls are TRBV7-2 and TRBJ2-5, with D possibly TRBD1 on 5 matching bases. Germline V gives CDR1 SGHTA, CDR2 FQGNSA. The CDR3 extends over 17 amino acids. V lost 5 bases, J lost 3 bases, and 22 bases lay in between. CDR3 amino acids: CASSQTKGAPWEETQYF. Here the CDR3 DNA reads TGTGCCAGCAGCCAAACCAAAGGGGCTCCCTGGGAAGAGACCCAGTACTTC.

The rearrangement links TRBV29-1 to TRBJ1-2; the D gene is possibly TRBD1 (6 bases). Germline values: CDR1 SQVTM, CDR2 ANQGSEA. The CDR3 has 16 residues. The V end lost 4 bases, the J end lost 3 bases, and 21 bases lay between the germline ends. As DNA, the CDR3 is TGCAGCGTTGGGTCAGGGGCGATGAGCAAGGACTATGGCTACACCTTC. Its protein product is CSVGSGAMSKDYGYTF. Based on the CDR3 plus reference TRBV29-1 and TRBJ1-2, the full variable domain is SAVISQKPSRDICQRGTSLTIQCQVDSQVTMMFWYRQQPGQSLTLIATANQGSEATYESGFVIDKFPISRPNLTFSTLTVSNMSPEDSSIYLCSVGSGAMSKDYGYTFGSGTRLTVV.

The DNA for the CDR3 is TGTGCCTGGCATCAGGGCTACGAGCAGTACTTC. The encoded protein is CAWHQGYEQYF. V is TRBV30 and J is TRBJ2-7, with TRBD1 as a possible D gene (5 bases). V was pared by 5 bases and J by 3 bases, with 8 bases between. This CDR3 has 11 residues. CDR1 is GTSNPN and CDR2 is SVGIG in the germline V gene (reference sequence).

A note on this clone: Additional DNA sequences in this sample encode the identical CDR3. V is TRBV27 and J is TRBJ2-7; no reliable D call. The CDR3 has 13 residues. The ends were cut back, 2 bases at V and 1 base at J, with 6 bases in the middle. Germline V gives CDR1 MNHEY, CDR2 SMNVEV (reference sequence). Here the CDR3 reads CASSLGQSYEQYF. For the CDR3, the DNA is TGTGCCAGCAGTTTAGGGCAGTCCTACGAGCAGTACTTC.

The CDR3 is CASSQDQGAFYNEQFF. Here the CDR3 DNA reads TGCGCCAGCAGCCAAGACCAGGGTGCTTTCTACAATGAGCAGTTCTTC. The rearrangement links TRBV4-3 to TRBJ2-1, with D tentatively TRBD1 (5 bases). CDR1 is LGHNA, CDR2 YSLEER, per germline. The CDR3 length is 16 residues. The ends were cut back, 0 bases at V and 3 bases at J, with 12 bases in the middle.

Concerning this clone itself: The sample contains more than one DNA sequence encoding this CDR3. J is TRBJ1-1 and V is TRBV7-9, with D unresolved. Germline CDR1 and CDR2: SEHNR and FQNEAQ (reference sequence). Trimming pared 3 bases from V and 3 bases from J, leaving 5 bases between. CDR3 size: 12 residues. CDR3 nucleotide sequence: TGTGCCAGCAGCTTCGGGGACACTGAAGCTTTCTTT. Amino acids: CASSFGDTEAFF.

The V gene is TRBV15, the J gene TRBJ1-4; a weak D match, TRBD1 (5 bases). V gave up 1 base and J gave up 8 bases, with 14 bases separating them. The germline gives CDR1 LNHNV, CDR2 YYDKDF (reference sequence). The CDR3 loop spans 15 amino acids. CDR3 coding DNA: TGTGCCACCAGCAGAGTGCGGGGCCTGGGGGAAAAACTGTTTTTT. Translated: CATSRVRGLGEKLFF.

The chain uses TRBV11-3 and TRBJ2-1, with a possible D match to TRBD2 (5 bases). Germline loops: CDR1 SGHNT, CDR2 YENEEA. This CDR3 contains 15 residues. V was pared by 1 base and J by 1 base, with 8 bases between. The CDR3 loop is CASSLGLSSYNEQFF. CDR3 sequence (DNA): TGTGCCAGCAGCTTAGGACTATCGTCCTACAATGAGCAGTTCTTC. Drawing the rest from reference TRBV11-3 and TRBJ2-1, the complete variable domain is EAGVVQSPRYKIIEKKQPVAFWCNPISGHNTLYWYLQNLGQGPELLIRYENEEAVDDSQLPKDRFSAERLKGVDSTLKIQPAELGDSAVYLCASSLGLSSYNEQFFGPGTRLTVL.

This clone was detected many times. The chain recombines TRBV9 with TRBJ1-5, with D uncertain. CDR1 SGDLS and CDR2 YYNGEE come from the germline V gene. Trimming took 0 bases from V and 7 from J, leaving 8 bases between them. This CDR3 region has 13 residues. The CDR3 sequence: CASSVAGEQPQHF. The DNA for the CDR3 is TGTGCCAGCAGCGTAGCTGGGGAGCAGCCCCAGCATTTT.

The DNA for the CDR3 is TGTGCCAGCAGCTATCACATGACGGGACAGAAAGAGACCCAGTACTTC. This gives the protein CASSYHMTGQKETQYF. This chain uses TRBV13 with TRBJ2-5, with 7 bases aligning to TRBD1. This CDR3 has 16 amino acids. J gave up 3 bases and V 4 bases, and 11 bases lay outside the gene matches. Germline V CDR1 and CDR2: PRHDT, FYEKMQ (reference sequence).

V is TRBV5-6 and J is TRBJ1-1; TRBD1 agrees at 7 bases. In germline, CDR1 is SGHDT, CDR2 YYEEEE. The junction had 1 base not matched to a gene; V was cut back by 1 base and J by 4 bases. CDR3 length: 13 residues. The CDR3 loop is CASSLSGGTEAFF. The CDR3 DNA reads TGTGCCAGCAGCTTGTCAGGGGGCACTGAAGCTTTCTTT.

V is TRBV7-9 and J is TRBJ2-5; D call uncertain. The germline V gene encodes CDR1 SEHNR and CDR2 FQNEAQ (reference sequence). The CDR3 runs 15 residues. Trimming took 4 bases from V and 3 from J, leaving 15 bases between them. CDR3 DNA: TGTGCCAGCAGCTCCTTACCAGGTCCTAAAGAGACCCAGTACTTC. Amino acid sequence: CASSSLPGPKETQYF.

The chain links TRBV7-8 to TRBJ1-2; D call uncertain. The V and J ends lost 0 bases and 4 bases respectively, with 6 bases between them. Germline CDR1 and CDR2: SGHVS and FQNEAQ. The CDR3 is made up of 13 amino acids. CDR3 bases: TGTGCCAGCAGCTTAGCGGGAGGCTATGGCTACACCTTC. Its translation is CASSLAGGYGYTF.

This sequence joins TRBV27 and TRBJ2-1; TRBD2 might be the D (5 bases). Trimming shortened V by 10 bases and J by 7 bases, and 14 bases separated the two germline ends. Per the germline V gene, CDR1 is MNHEY and CDR2 is SMNVEV (reference sequence). CDR3 length: 12 residues. This CDR3 is CATRTRDNEQFF. The CDR3 bases are TGTGCCACCCGAACTAGAGATAATGAGCAGTTCTTC.

The V and J genes are TRBV5-5 and TRBJ2-7; TRBD1 is a possible D gene (5 bases). V lost 0 bases, J lost 2 bases, and 9 bases lay in between. The CDR3 runs 14 residues. Germline V gene sequence: CDR1 SGHKS, CDR2 YYEKEE (reference sequence). The CDR3 coding sequence is TGTGCCAGCAGCTTGGCCACAGGAGCCTACGAGCAGTACTTC. This codes for CASSLATGAYEQYF.

The genes are TRBV7-2 and TRBJ1-1, with TRBD1 identical over 7 bases. CDR3 length equals 16 residues. V lost 5 bases, J lost 0 bases, and 9 bases stayed unmatched. Germline V gives CDR1 SGHTA, CDR2 FQGNSA. CDR3 DNA: TGTGCCAGCAGCATAGGAGACAGGGTTGTGAACACTGAAGCTTTCTTT. Translated: CASSIGDRVVNTEAFF. Variable domain in full (rest from reference TRBV7-2 and TRBJ1-1): GAGVSQSPSNKVTEKGKDVELRCDPISGHTALYWYRQSLGQGLEFLIYFQGNSAPDKSGLPSDRFSAERTGGSVSTLTIQRTQQEDSAVYLCASSIGDRVVNTEAFFGQGTRLTVV.

The DNA for the CDR3 is TGTGCCAGCAGCTCCGGACAGGGCCGGACCTACAATGAGCAGTTCTTC. Amino acids: CASSSGQGRTYNEQFF. The rearrangement links TRBV7-9 to TRBJ2-1, with TRBD1 matching 8 bases. The CDR3 covers 16 residues. Germline V lookup: CDR1 SEHNR, CDR2 FQNEAQ (reference sequence). V lost 4 bases and J lost 2; bases outside the gene matches: 7.